The TCR beta chain described here comes from a study of T cell changes during pregnancy in multiple sclerosis. Profiling relied on immunoSEQ multiplex PCR, and the TCRdb table lists in-frame clones only, not all of them. This sample carries 56,000 or so clones, approximately 91% of them seen once, and the ten largest clones take roughly 0.4%. V shed 3 bases and J shed 6 bases, with 8 bases lying between them. Germline V gene sequence: CDR1 MNHNY, CDR2 SVGAGI (reference sequence). The CDR3 extends over 12 amino acids. The TCR was taken from a female donor with multiple sclerosis, enrolled in a pregnancy study. This chain joins TRBV6-6 and TRBJ1-2; tentative D call: TRBD1 (6 bases). The sequencing used CD4+ T cells from peripheral blood mononuclear cells, collected in the third trimester of pregnancy. The CDR3 sequence: CASSYQGNGYTF. For the CDR3, the DNA is TGTGCCAGCAGTTATCAGGGGAATGGCTACACCTTC.